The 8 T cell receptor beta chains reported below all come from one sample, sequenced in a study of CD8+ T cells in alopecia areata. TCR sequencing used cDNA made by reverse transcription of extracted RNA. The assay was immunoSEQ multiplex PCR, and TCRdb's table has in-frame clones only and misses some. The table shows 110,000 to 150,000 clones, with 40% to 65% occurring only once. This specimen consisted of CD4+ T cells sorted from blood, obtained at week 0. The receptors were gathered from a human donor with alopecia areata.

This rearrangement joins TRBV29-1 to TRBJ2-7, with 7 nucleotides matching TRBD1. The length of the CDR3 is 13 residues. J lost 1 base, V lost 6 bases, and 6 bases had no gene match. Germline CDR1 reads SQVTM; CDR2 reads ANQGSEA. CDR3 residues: CSVPGQSSYEQYF. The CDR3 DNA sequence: TGCAGCGTGCCGGGACAGTCATCCTACGAGCAGTACTTC.

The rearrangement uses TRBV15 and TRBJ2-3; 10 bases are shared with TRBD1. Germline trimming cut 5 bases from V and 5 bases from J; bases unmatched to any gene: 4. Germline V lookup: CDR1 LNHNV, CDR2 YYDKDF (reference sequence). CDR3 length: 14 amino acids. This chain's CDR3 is CATSPGTGEDTQYF. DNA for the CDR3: TGTGCCACCAGCCCGGGGACAGGGGAAGATACGCAGTATTTT.

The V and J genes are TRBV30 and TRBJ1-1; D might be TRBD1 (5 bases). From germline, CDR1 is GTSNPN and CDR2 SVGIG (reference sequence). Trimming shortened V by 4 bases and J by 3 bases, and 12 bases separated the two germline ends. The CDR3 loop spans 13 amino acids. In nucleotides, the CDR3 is TGTGCCTGGAACGCGATCAGGGACACTGAAGCTTTCTTT. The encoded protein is CAWNAIRDTEAFF.

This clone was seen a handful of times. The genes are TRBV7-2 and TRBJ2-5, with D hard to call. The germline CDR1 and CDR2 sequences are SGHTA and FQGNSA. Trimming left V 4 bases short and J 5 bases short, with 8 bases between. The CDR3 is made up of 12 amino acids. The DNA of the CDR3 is TGTGCCAGCAGCTATTCGCGGGAGACCCAGTACTTC. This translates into CASSYSRETQYF.

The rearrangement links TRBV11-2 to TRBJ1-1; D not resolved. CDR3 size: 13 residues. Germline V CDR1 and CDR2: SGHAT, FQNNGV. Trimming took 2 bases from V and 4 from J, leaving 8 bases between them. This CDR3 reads CASSLWRVTEAFF. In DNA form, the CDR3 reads TGTGCCAGCAGCTTATGGCGGGTCACTGAAGCTTTCTTT.

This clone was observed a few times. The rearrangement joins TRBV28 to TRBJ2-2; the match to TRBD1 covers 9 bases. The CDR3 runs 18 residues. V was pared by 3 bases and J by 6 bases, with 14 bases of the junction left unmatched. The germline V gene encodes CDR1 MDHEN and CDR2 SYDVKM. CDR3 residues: CASSFLTGQGSGSGELFF. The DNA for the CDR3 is TGTGCCAGCAGTTTTTTGACAGGACAGGGGTCAGGTTCCGGGGAGCTGTTTTTT.

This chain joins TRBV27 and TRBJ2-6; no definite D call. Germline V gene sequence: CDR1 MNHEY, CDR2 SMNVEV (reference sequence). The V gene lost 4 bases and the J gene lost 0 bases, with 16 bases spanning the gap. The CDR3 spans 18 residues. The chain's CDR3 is CASSSPADGTSGANVLTF. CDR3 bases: TGTGCCAGCAGTTCTCCGGCGGACGGTACCTCTGGGGCCAACGTCCTGACTTTC.

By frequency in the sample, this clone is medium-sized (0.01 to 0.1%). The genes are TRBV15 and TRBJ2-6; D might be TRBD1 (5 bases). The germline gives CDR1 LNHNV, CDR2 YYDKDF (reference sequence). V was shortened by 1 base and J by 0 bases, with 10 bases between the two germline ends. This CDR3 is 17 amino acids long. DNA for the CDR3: TGTGCCACCAGCAGAGTGCAGGGAAGCTCTGGGGCCAACGTCCTGACTTTC. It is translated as CATSRVQGSSGANVLTF.